What follows are 30 T cell receptor beta chains derived from one specimen sequenced in a study of vaccination and CD4 T cells after COVID-19. These TCRs' antigens remain unknown. The sample's treatment: roughly ten-day PBMC culture with coronavirus spike peptide pools or control peptides (ViraFEST assay). The Oncomine TCR Beta short-read assay sequenced DNA from cultured CD4+ T cells. Each CDR3 protein gets one entry after TCRdb re-called the PCR reads with MiXCR. This sample has 12,000 or so distinct CDR3 sequences; 50% to 55% occur once, and the top ten carry approximately 30%. Source material: CD4+ T cells from blood, cultured in vitro. The origin of the receptors is a human donor who had recovered from COVID-19.

The chain joins TRBV9 to TRBJ2-5; D uncertain. Germline V lookup: CDR1 SGDLS, CDR2 YYNGEE. The CDR3 sequence is 14 residues long. Trimming took 1 base from V and 1 from J, leaving 8 bases between them. DNA of the CDR3: TGTGCCAGCAGCGTATCTACCTCCCAAGAGACCCAGTACTTC. This translates into CASSVSTSQETQYF.

The table lists this clonotype with a count of one. This rearrangement joins TRBV18 to TRBJ1-5; D unresolved. The CDR3 sequence is 13 residues long. V lost 3 bases and J lost 5, with 8 bases in between. The germline V gene encodes CDR1 KGHSH and CDR2 LQKENI. As DNA, the CDR3 is TGTGCCAGCTCACCCGACATCGATCAGCCCCAGCATTTT. Translated: CASSPDIDQPQHF. The full variable domain, completed using reference TRBV18 and TRBJ1-5, is NAGVMQNPRHLVRRRGQEARLRCSPMKGHSHVYWYRQLPEEGLKFMVYLQKENIIDESGMPKERFSAEFPKEGPSILRIQQVVRGDSAAYFCASSPDIDQPQHFGDGTRLSIL.

The chain has TRBV15 and TRBJ2-3, with D possibly matching TRBD2 (5 bases). Per the germline V gene, CDR1 is LNHNV and CDR2 is YYDKDF (reference sequence). This CDR3 region has 15 residues. V was trimmed by 3 bases and J by 0 bases, leaving 10 bases between them. The CDR3 loop reads CATSSMAGSTDTQYF. The CDR3 DNA follows: TGTGCCACCAGCAGTATGGCGGGTAGCACAGATACGCAGTATTTT.

This rearrangement joins TRBV7-2 to TRBJ2-1; 7 bases line up with TRBD1. Germline CDR1 is SGHTA and CDR2 is FQGNSA. V gave up 1 base and J gave up 4 bases; unmatched junction bases: 4. CDR3 length: 15 amino acids. The CDR3 DNA is TGTGCCAGCAGCTTAGTCGGACAGGTATACAATGAGCAGTTCTTC. As protein: CASSLVGQVYNEQFF.

The chain joins TRBV15 to TRBJ1-1, with no clear D. CDR1 and CDR2 from the germline V gene are LNHNV and YYDKDF (reference sequence). The V and J ends lost 0 bases and 1 base respectively, with 6 bases between them. The CDR3 runs to 14 residues. CDR3 in amino acids: CATSREVGNTEAFF. Here the CDR3 DNA reads TGTGCCACCAGCAGAGAAGTGGGGAACACTGAAGCTTTCTTT.

This rearrangement joins TRBV12-3 or TRBV12-4 to TRBJ2-2; D possibly uses TRBD1 or TRBD2 (5 bases each). The CDR3 extends over 19 amino acids. V was trimmed by 5 bases and J by 5 bases, leaving 27 bases between them. This chain's CDR3 is CASSLHRGDTGGETGELFF. CDR3 in DNA: TGTGCCAGCAGTCTCCACCGAGGGGATACGGGTGGGGAGACCGGGGAGCTGTTTTTT.

This clonotype showed up just a few times. J is TRBJ2-7 and V is TRBV9; 8 positions agree with TRBD2. The germline CDR1 and CDR2 sequences are SGDLS and YYNGEE. V lost 3 bases, J lost 1 base, and 18 bases stayed unmatched. The CDR3 length is 19 residues. The CDR3 DNA sequence: TGTGCCAGCAGCGCTCAAATCGGTGGTGGGAGCGGGGGTTCCTACGAGCAGTACTTC. It codes for CASSAQIGGGSGGSYEQYF.

This rearrangement joins TRBV18 to TRBJ2-5; D may be TRBD1 (5 bases). Germline V gene sequence: CDR1 KGHSH, CDR2 LQKENI. The CDR3 consists of 15 residues. V lost 1 base and J lost 5, with 14 bases in between. CDR3 nucleotides: TGTGCCAGCTCACCACTTCAGGGCGTAGTTGAGACCCAGTACTTC. Its translation: CASSPLQGVVETQYF.

V gene TRBV20-1 combines with J gene TRBJ1-2; maybe TRBD1 (6 bases). Trimming shortened V by 5 bases and J by 0 bases, and 10 bases separated the two germline ends. Germline CDR1 reads DFQATT; CDR2 reads SNEGSKA (reference sequence). The CDR3 is made up of 13 amino acids. CDR3 nucleotide sequence: TGCAGTGCTCCCCGGACAGCTAACTATGGCTACACCTTC. Translating gives CSAPRTANYGYTF.

In this sample, this clonotype turned up a few times. The V gene is TRBV7-2, the J gene TRBJ2-3; 9 nucleotides align to TRBD1. The junction had 9 bases not matched to a gene; V was cut back by 4 bases and J by 1 base. Germline V gives CDR1 SGHTA, CDR2 FQGNSA. This CDR3 is built from 17 residues. Written as DNA, the CDR3 is TGTGCCAGCAGCTCGGACCTGGGACAGGGAGGCACAGATACGCAGTATTTT. This encodes CASSSDLGQGGTDTQYF.

The chain has TRBV6-2 or TRBV6-3 and TRBJ1-6; D gene uncertain. The germline CDR1 and CDR2 sequences are MNHEY and SVGEGT. Trimming stripped 2 bases from V and 14 bases from J, with 10 bases between. This CDR3 is 12 amino acids long. The CDR3 here is CASSYPHSSLHF. As DNA, the CDR3 is TGTGCCAGCAGTTACCCGCATAGCTCCCTCCACTTT.

The chain has TRBV7-2 and TRBJ1-1; the D gene is possibly TRBD1 (5 bases). V lost 7 bases and J lost 3, with 12 bases in between. Germline CDR1 SGHTA, CDR2 FQGNSA. The CDR3 is 13 amino acids. Here the CDR3 reads CASTPVRDTEAFF. CDR3 bases: TGTGCCAGCACCCCAGTCAGGGACACTGAAGCTTTCTTT. Using reference TRBV7-2 and TRBJ1-1 for the parts outside the CDR3, the full variable domain is GAGVSQSPSNKVTEKGKDVELRCDPISGHTALYWYRQSLGQGLEFLIYFQGNSAPDKSGLPSDRFSAERTGGSVSTLTIQRTQQEDSAVYLCASTPVRDTEAFFGQGTRLTVV.

The J gene is TRBJ2-5, the V gene TRBV11-2; 9 bases are shared with TRBD1. The V gene end was trimmed by 4 bases and the J gene end by 5 bases; junction bases not matched to a gene: 14. There are 17 residues in the CDR3. Germline V CDR1 and CDR2: SGHAT, FQNNGV. Here the CDR3 reads CASSSKQPDRGLETQYF. CDR3 coding DNA: TGTGCCAGCAGCTCCAAGCAACCGGACAGGGGTTTGGAGACCCAGTACTTC.

The gene calls are TRBV12-3 or TRBV12-4 and TRBJ2-1, with 13 bases that match TRBD2. Losses at the gene ends were 7 bases for V and 7 bases for J; bases not matched to a gene: 7. The CDR3 has 15 residues. This CDR3 reads CASNQGLAGINEQFF. The CDR3 bases are TGTGCCAGCAACCAGGGACTAGCGGGGATTAATGAGCAGTTCTTC.

This chain connects TRBV6-2 or TRBV6-3 to TRBJ2-7; TRBD1 might be the D (5 bases). Germline V CDR1 and CDR2: MNHEY, SVGEGT. The CDR3 has 15 amino acids. The V end was cut by 2 bases, the J end by 0 bases, with 11 bases between. The CDR3 DNA reads as TGTGCCAGCAGTTACAGGGGAATTAGCTCCTACGAGCAGTACTTC. Amino acid sequence: CASSYRGISSYEQYF.

The gene calls are TRBV19 and TRBJ2-7, with 8 positions matching TRBD1. Germline V gene lookup returns CDR1 LNHDA and CDR2 SQIVND (reference sequence). The CDR3 has 15 residues. Losses at the gene ends were 3 bases for V and 2 bases for J; bases not matched to a gene: 6. CDR3: CASSMRQGLAYEQYF. Here the CDR3 DNA reads TGTGCCAGTAGTATGCGACAGGGGCTGGCCTACGAGCAGTACTTC.

This clonotype is hyperexpanded in the sample. V usage is TRBV21-1 and J usage is TRBJ1-5; the table gives TRBD1 as D, unverified against the DNA. TRBV21-1 represents a pseudogene. This CDR3 has 20 residues. CDR3 DNA sequence: TGTGCCAGCAGCAAAAGGGAGGACAGCTTTACTATTAATAGCAATCAGCCCCAGCATTTT. Translating it yields CASSKREDSFTINSNQPQHF.

The chain couples TRBV2 to TRBJ2-7; a weak D match, TRBD1 (6 bases). Germline CDR1 SNHLY, CDR2 FYNNEI. This CDR3 spans 14 amino acids. Trimming took 7 bases from V and 4 from J, leaving 17 bases between them. The CDR3 coding sequence is TGTGCCAGCAATGACAGGTTAGGGGTTTACGAGCAGTACTTC. Its translation: CASNDRLGVYEQYF. The variable domain in full, completed from reference TRBV2 and TRBJ2-7, reads EPEVTQTPSHQVTQMGQEVILRCVPISNHLYFYWYRQILGQKVEFLVSFYNNEISEKSEIFDDQFSVERPDGSNFTLKIRSTKLEDSAMYFCASNDRLGVYEQYFGPGTRLTVT.

V usage is TRBV5-6 and J usage is TRBJ2-7; D is perhaps TRBD1 (6 bases). CDR1 is SGHDT and CDR2 is YYEEEE in the germline V gene. Trimming removed 3 bases at V and 3 bases at J, with 25 bases between. This CDR3 spans 18 amino acids. CDR3 loop: CASSSAPLTGPGVYEQYF. CDR3 DNA: TGTGCCAGCAGCTCAGCGCCTCTAACAGGGCCCGGCGTCTACGAGCAGTACTTC.

The genes are TRBV20-1 and TRBJ2-5; no clear D. From germline, CDR1 is DFQATT and CDR2 SNEGSKA (reference sequence). The germline V and J ends were trimmed by 5 bases and 5 bases, with 12 bases remaining between them. The CDR3 sequence is 12 residues long. This chain's CDR3 is CSAGETSETQYF. Written as DNA, the CDR3 is TGCAGTGCTGGTGAAACTTCCGAGACCCAGTACTTC.

In this sample, this clonotype turned up a few times. V and J are TRBV6-5 and TRBJ1-6; no clear D gene. The germline V gene has CDR1 MNHEY and CDR2 SVGAGI. This CDR3 comprises 15 residues. V was shortened by 4 bases and J by 6 bases, with 13 bases between the two germline ends. The chain's CDR3 is CASSSRARANSPLHF. The CDR3 nucleotides read TGTGCCAGCAGTTCACGGGCAAGGGCTAATTCACCCCTCCACTTT.

The gene calls are TRBV9 and TRBJ1-6; 10 nucleotides agree with TRBD1. The CDR3 runs 15 residues. V lost 3 bases, J lost 9 bases, and 6 bases stayed unmatched. Germline V gene data show CDR1 as SGDLS and CDR2 as YYNGEE. The CDR3 loop is CASSGGQGQGSPLHF. CDR3 DNA: TGTGCCAGCAGCGGGGGACAGGGGCAGGGTTCACCCCTCCACTTT. The variable domain in full, with the rest retrieved from reference TRBV9 and TRBJ1-6, is DSGVTQTPKHLITATGQRVTLRCSPRSGDLSVYWYQQSLDQGLQFLIQYYNGEERAKGNILERFSAQQFPDLHSELNLSSLELGDSALYFCASSGGQGQGSPLHFGNGTRLTVT.

The genes are TRBV5-4 and TRBJ2-7; D perhaps matches TRBD2 (7 bases). Germline V gives CDR1 SGHNT, CDR2 YYREEE (reference sequence). The CDR3 totals 15 residues. Between the trimmed V and J ends, which lost 4 bases and 0 bases, there was a span of 14 bases. CDR3 DNA: TGTGCCAGCAGCCCCGGGGGGCCTCTCTCCTACGAGCAGTACTTC. Translated: CASSPGGPLSYEQYF.

The CDR3 sequence is CASSPLRNSPLHF. DNA for the CDR3: TGTGCCAGCAGCCCTCTTCGGAACTCACCCCTCCACTTT. This chain connects TRBV2 to TRBJ1-6; D is ambiguous. Germline lookup yields CDR1 SNHLY and CDR2 FYNNEI. There are 13 residues in the CDR3. Trimming pared 6 bases from V and 10 bases from J, leaving 13 bases between. Filled out from reference TRBV2 and TRBJ1-6, the complete variable domain reads EPEVTQTPSHQVTQMGQEVILRCVPISNHLYFYWYRQILGQKVEFLVSFYNNEISEKSEIFDDQFSVERPDGSNFTLKIRSTKLEDSAMYFCASSPLRNSPLHFGNGTRLTVT.

V is TRBV20-1 and J is TRBJ1-1; D is unresolved. V lost 3 bases to trimming and J lost 5 bases, with 7 bases between them. The CDR3 is 11 amino acids. Germline CDR1 DFQATT, CDR2 SNEGSKA (reference sequence). CDR3 loop: CSARAKTEAFF. The CDR3 nucleotides read TGCAGTGCTAGGGCAAAAACTGAAGCTTTCTTT.

In DNA form, the CDR3 reads TGTGCCATCAGTGAGTCCAGGGACACTGGAAACACCATATATTTT. Protein product: CAISESRDTGNTIYF. The chain couples TRBV10-3 to TRBJ1-3, with D maybe TRBD1 (6 bases). V gave up 0 bases and J gave up 2 bases, with 8 bases separating them. CDR1 is ENHRY, CDR2 SYGVKD, per germline. The CDR3 is made up of 15 amino acids.

The chain employs TRBV5-5 and TRBJ1-2; D gene uncertain. The CDR3 covers 14 residues. Trimming removed 5 bases at V and 0 bases at J, with 11 bases between. The germline gives CDR1 SGHKS, CDR2 YYEKEE (reference sequence). For the CDR3, the DNA is TGTGCCAGCAGGGAAACAGCTCCTAACTATGGCTACACCTTC. It translates to CASRETAPNYGYTF.

CDR3 DNA sequence: TGTGCCAGCAGCACCGGGGCCAACTACGAGCAGTACTTC. Translating it yields CASSTGANYEQYF. The chain carries TRBV5-4 and TRBJ2-7; perhaps D is TRBD1 or TRBD2 (5 bases each). Trimming cost V 4 bases and J 3 bases, with 11 bases left between them. Germline values: CDR1 SGHNT, CDR2 YYREEE (reference sequence). CDR3 length: 13 amino acids. Using reference TRBV5-4 and TRBJ2-7 for the parts outside the CDR3, the full variable domain is ETGVTQSPTHLIKTRGQQVTLRCSSQSGHNTVSWYQQALGQGPQFIFQYYREEENGRGNFPPRFSGLQFPNYSSELNVNALELDDSALYLCASSTGANYEQYFGPGTRLTVT.

This chain joins TRBV19 and TRBJ2-2, with 10 bases that match TRBD1. The CDR3 extends over 17 amino acids. V lost 4 bases and J lost 2; bases outside the gene matches: 7. Germline CDR1 LNHDA, CDR2 SQIVND (reference sequence). The CDR3 protein is CASSKLLTGGNTGELFF. Here the CDR3 DNA reads TGTGCCAGTAGTAAACTTCTGACAGGGGGCAACACCGGGGAGCTGTTTTTT.

This clonotype was recorded only once. This chain uses TRBV12-3 or TRBV12-4 with TRBJ2-1; D might be TRBD1 (6 bases). This CDR3 has 15 amino acids. V shed 1 base and J shed 9 bases, with 16 bases lying between them. Written as DNA, the CDR3 is TGTGCCAGCAGTTTAGAGGCCTCCCGAGGGGGTGAGCAGTTCTTC. It is translated as CASSLEASRGGEQFF.